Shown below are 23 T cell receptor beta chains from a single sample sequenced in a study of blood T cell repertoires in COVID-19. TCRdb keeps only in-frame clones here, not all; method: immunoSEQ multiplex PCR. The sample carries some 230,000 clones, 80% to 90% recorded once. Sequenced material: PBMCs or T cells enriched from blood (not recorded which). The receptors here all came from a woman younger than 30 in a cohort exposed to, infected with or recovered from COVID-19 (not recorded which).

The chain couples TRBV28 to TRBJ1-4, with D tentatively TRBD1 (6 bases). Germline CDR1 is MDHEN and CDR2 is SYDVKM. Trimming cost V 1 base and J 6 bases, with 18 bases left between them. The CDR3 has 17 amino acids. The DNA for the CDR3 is TGTGCCAGCAGTTTATCGGGGGGGCGGAGAGGGTATGAAAAACTGTTTTTT. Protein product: CASSLSGGRRGYEKLFF.

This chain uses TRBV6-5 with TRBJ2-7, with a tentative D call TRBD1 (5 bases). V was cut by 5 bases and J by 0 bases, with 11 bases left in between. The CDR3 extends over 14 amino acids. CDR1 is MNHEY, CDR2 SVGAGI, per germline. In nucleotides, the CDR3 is TGTGCCAGCAGTCCCTCCGACAGCTCCTACGAGCAGTACTTC. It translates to CASSPSDSSYEQYF.

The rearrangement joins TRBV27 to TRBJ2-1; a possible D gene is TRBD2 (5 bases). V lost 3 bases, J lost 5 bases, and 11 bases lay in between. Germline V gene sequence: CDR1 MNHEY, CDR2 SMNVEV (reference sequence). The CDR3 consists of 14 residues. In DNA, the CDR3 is TGTGCCAGCAGTTTGACGACTACTCACAATGAGCAGTTCTTC. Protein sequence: CASSLTTTHNEQFF.

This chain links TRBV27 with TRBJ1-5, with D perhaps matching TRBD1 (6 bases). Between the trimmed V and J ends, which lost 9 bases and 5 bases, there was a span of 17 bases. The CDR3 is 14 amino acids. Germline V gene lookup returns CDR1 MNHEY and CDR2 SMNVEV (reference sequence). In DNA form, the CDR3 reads TGTGCCAGGAGGAGGCAGGGGATTCATCAGCCCCAGCATTTT. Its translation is CARRRQGIHQPQHF.

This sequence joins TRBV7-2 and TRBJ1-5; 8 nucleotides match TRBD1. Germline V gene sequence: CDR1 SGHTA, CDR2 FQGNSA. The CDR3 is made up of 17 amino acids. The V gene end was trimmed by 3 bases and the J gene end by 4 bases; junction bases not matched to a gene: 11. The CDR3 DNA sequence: TGTGCCAGCAGCTTTCACCCCGGACAGGGCGATAATCAGCCCCAGCATTTT. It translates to CASSFHPGQGDNQPQHF.

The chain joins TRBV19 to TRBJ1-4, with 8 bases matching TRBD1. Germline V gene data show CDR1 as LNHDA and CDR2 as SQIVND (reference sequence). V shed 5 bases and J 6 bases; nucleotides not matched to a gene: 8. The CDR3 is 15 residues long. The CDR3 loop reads CASSAGQGIYEKLFF. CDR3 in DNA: TGTGCCAGTAGTGCCGGACAGGGAATTTATGAAAAACTGTTTTTT. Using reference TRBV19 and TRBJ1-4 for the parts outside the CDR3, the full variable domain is DGGITQSPKYLFRKEGQNVTLSCEQNLNHDAMYWYRQDPGQGLRLIYYSQIVNDFQKGDIAEGYSVSREKKESFPLTVTSAQKNPTAFYLCASSAGQGIYEKLFFGSGTQLSVL.

The CDR3 region has the DNA TGTGCCAGCAGCCCGAGTGGGCTTAGCAATCAGCCCCAGCATTTT. Protein: CASSPSGLSNQPQHF. The chain recombines TRBV7-6 with TRBJ1-5; D ambiguous. CDR3 length: 15 amino acids. Germline V gene lookup returns CDR1 SGHVS and CDR2 FNYEAQ. V was cut by 5 bases and J by 0 bases, with 11 bases left in between.

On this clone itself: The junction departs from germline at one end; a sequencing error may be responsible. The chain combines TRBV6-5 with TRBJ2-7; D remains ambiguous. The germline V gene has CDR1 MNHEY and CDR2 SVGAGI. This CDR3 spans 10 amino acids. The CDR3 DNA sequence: TGTGCCAGCAGATACTACGAGCAGTACTTC. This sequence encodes CASRYYEQYF.

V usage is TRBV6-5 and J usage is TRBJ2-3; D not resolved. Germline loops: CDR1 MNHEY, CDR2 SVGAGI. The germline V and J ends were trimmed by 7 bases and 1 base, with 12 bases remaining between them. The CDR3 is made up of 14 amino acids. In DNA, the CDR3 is TGTGCCAGCAACCAGGCCCCCGGCACAGATACGCAGTATTTT. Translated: CASNQAPGTDTQYF.

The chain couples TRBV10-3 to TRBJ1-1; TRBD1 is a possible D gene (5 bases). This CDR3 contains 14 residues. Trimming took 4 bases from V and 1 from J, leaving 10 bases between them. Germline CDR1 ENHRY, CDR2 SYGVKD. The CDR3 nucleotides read TGTGCCATCAGTGCAAACGGGGGGAACACTGAAGCTTTCTTT. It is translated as CAISANGGNTEAFF.

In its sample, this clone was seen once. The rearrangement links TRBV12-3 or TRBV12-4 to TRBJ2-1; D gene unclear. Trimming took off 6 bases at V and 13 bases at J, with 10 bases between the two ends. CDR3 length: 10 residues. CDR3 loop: CASSVSSQFF. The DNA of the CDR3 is TGTGCCAGCAGCGTCTCCTCCCAGTTCTTC.

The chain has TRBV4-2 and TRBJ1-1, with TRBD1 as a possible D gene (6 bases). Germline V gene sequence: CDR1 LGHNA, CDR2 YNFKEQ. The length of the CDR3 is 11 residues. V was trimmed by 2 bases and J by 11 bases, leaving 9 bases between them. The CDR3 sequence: CASSQSGAAFF. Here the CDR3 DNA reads TGTGCCAGCAGCCAATCAGGGGCGGCTTTCTTT.

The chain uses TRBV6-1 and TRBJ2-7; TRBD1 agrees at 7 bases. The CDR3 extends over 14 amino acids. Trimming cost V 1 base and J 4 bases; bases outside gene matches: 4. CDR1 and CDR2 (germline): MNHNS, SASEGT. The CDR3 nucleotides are TGTGCCAGCAGTGAAGTCGACAGGGAGTACGAGCAGTACTTC. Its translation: CASSEVDREYEQYF.

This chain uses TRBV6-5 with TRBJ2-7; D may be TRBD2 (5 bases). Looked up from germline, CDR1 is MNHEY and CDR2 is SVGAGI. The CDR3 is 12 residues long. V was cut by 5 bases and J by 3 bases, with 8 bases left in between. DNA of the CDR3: TGTGCCAGCAGTCTCGGGGTCTACGAGCAGTACTTC. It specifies CASSLGVYEQYF.

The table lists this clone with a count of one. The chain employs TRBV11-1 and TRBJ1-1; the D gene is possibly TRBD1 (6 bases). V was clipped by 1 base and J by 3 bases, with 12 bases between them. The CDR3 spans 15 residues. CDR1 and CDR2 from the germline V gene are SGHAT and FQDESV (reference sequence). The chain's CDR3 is CASSLGQGLDTEAFF. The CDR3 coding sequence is TGTGCCAGCAGCTTAGGCCAGGGGCTGGACACTGAAGCTTTCTTT. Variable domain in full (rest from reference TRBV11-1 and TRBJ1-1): EAEVAQSPRYKITEKSQAVAFWCDPISGHATLYWYRQILGQGPELLVQFQDESVVDDSQLPKDRFSAERLKGVDSTLKIQPAELGDSAMYLCASSLGQGLDTEAFFGQGTRLTVV.

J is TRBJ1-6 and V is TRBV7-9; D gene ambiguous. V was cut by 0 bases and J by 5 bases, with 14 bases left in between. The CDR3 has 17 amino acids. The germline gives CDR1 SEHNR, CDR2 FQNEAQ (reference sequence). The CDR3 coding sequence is TGTGCCAGCAGCTTAGCGCGGCAACCCGGCCATAATTCACCCCTCCACTTT. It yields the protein CASSLARQPGHNSPLHF.

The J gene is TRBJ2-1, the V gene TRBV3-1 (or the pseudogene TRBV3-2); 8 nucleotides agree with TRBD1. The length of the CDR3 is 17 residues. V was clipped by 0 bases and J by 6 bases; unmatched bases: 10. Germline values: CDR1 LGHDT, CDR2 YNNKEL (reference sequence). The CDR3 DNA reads TGTGCCAGCAGCCAAGATCTTTTGGACAGGGCTTTCAATGAGCAGTTCTTC. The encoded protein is CASSQDLLDRAFNEQFF.

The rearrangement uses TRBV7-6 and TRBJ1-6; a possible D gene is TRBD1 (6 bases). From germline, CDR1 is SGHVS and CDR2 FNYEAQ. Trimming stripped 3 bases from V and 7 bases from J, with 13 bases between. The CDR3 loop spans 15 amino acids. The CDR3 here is CASSFRDTVNSPLHF. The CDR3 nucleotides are TGTGCCAGCAGCTTCCGGGACACGGTAAATTCACCCCTCCACTTT.

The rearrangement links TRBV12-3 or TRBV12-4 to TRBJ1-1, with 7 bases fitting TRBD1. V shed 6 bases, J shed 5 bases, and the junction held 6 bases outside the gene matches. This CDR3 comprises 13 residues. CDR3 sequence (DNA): TGTGCCAGCAGAACTAACAGGGGAACTGAAGCTTTCTTT. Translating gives CASRTNRGTEAFF.

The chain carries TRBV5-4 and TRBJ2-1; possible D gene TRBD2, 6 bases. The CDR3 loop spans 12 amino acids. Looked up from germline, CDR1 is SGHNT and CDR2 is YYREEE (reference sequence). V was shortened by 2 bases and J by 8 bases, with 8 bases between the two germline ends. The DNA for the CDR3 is TGTGCCAGCAGCTTCGGGAGTCATGAGCAGTTCTTC. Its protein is CASSFGSHEQFF.

This chain's CDR3 is CASSPGQDYNQPQHF. The CDR3 bases are TGTGCCAGCAGCCCCGGGCAGGACTACAATCAGCCCCAGCATTTT. The chain is built from TRBV6-6 and TRBJ1-5; D unclear. Germline-derived CDR1 and CDR2 are MNHNY and SVGAGI (reference sequence). V shed 6 bases and J shed 3 bases, with 15 bases lying between them. The CDR3 runs 15 residues.

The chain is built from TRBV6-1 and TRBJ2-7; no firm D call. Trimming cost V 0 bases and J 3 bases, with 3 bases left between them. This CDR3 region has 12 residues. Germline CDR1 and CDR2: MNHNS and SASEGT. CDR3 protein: CASSEASYEQYF. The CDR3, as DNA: TGTGCCAGCAGTGAAGCTAGCTACGAGCAGTACTTC.

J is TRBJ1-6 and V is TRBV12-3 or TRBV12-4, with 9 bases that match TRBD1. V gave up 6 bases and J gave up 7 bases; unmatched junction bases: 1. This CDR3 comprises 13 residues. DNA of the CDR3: TGTGCCAGCAGAACAGGGGGCAATTCACCCCTCCACTTT. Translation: CASRTGGNSPLHF.